This T cell receptor (beta chain) was sequenced for a study of shared clonotypes between healthy human individuals. This clone has just a few counts. Libraries were prepared by immunoSEQ multiplex PCR; TCRdb keeps only in-frame clonotypes and omits some of them. The repertoire holds approximately 2.5 million clones, with under 95% as singletons. Germline V CDR1 and CDR2: SQVTM, ANQGSEA. CDR3 length: 13 residues. J lost 5 bases, V lost 7 bases, and 8 bases had no gene match. V usage is TRBV29-1 and J usage is TRBJ1-1; TRBD1 matches at 9 bases. The clonotype originates from a young man in good health. Some clones in this sample may be carry-over from other donors' samples. The specimen was naive CD4+ T cells from PBMCs. The subset was: CD45RA+ positively selected. The CDR3 region has the DNA TGCAGCGCTACGGACAGGGGTTGGACTGAAGCTTTCTTT. Protein: CSATDRGWTEAFF.